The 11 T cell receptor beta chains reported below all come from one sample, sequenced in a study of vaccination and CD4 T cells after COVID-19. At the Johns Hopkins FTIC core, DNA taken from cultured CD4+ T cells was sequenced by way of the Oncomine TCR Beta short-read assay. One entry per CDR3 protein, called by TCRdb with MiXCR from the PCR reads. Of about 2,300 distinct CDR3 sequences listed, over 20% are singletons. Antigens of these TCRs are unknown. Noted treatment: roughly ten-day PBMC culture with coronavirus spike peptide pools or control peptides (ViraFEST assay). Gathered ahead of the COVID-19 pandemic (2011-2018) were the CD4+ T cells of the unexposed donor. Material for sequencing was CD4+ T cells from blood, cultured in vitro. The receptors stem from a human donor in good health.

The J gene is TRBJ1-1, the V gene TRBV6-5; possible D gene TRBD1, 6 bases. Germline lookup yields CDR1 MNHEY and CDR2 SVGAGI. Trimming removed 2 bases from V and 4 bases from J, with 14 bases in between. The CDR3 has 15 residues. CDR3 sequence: CASSYGSQGSTEAFF. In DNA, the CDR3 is TGTGCCAGCAGTTACGGGTCACAGGGAAGCACTGAAGCTTTCTTT.

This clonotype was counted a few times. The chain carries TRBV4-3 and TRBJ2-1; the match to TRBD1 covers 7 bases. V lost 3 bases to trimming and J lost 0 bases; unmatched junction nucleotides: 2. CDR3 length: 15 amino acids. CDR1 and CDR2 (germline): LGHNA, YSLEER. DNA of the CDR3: TGCGCCAGCAGCCAGGGACAGTACTCCTACAATGAGCAGTTCTTC. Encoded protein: CASSQGQYSYNEQFF.

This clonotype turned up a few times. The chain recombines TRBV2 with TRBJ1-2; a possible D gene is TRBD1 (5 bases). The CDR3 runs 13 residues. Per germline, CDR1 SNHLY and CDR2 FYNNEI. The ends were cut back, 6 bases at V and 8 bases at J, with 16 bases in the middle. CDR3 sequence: CASSGAEGRGYTF. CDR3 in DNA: TGTGCCAGCAGCGGGGCGGAAGGACGCGGCTACACCTTC.

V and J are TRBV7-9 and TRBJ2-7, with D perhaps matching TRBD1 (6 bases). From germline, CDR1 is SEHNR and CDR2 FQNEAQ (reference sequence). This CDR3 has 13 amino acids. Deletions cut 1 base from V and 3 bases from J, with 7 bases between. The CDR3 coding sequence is TGTGCCAGCAGCTTAGAACAGGGCTACGAGCAGTACTTC. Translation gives CASSLEQGYEQYF.

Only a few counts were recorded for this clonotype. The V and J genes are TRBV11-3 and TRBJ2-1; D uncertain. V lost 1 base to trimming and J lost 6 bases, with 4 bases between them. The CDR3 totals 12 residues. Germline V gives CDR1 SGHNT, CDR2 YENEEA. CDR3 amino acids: CASSLVANEQFF. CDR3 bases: TGTGCCAGCAGCTTAGTAGCCAATGAGCAGTTCTTC.

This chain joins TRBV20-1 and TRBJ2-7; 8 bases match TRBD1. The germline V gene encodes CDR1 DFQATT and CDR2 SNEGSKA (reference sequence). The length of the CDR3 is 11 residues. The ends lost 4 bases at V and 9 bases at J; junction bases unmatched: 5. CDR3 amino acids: CSAIRGPRQYF. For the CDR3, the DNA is TGCAGTGCTATCAGGGGGCCGCGGCAGTACTTC.

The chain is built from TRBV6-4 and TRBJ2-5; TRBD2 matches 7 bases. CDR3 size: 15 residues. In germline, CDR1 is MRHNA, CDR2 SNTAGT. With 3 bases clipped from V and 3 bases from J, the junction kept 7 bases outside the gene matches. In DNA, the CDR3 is TGTGCCAGCAGTGAAACCGGGACTAACAAAGAGACCCAGTACTTC. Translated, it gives CASSETGTNKETQYF.

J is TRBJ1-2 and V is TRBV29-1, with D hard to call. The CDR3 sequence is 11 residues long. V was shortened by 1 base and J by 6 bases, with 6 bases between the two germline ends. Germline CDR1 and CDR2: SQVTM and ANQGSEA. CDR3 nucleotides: TGCAGCGTTGAAGGGAGTGATGGCTACACCTTC. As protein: CSVEGSDGYTF.

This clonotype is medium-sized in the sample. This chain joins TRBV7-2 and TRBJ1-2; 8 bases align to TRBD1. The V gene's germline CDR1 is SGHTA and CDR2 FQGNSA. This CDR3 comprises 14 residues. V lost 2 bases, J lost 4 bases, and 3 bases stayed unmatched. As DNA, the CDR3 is TGTGCCAGCAGCTTAAACAGGGGGACCTATGGCTACACCTTC. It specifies CASSLNRGTYGYTF.

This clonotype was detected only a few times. The CDR3 loop is CASSLLGRDGGYTF. The CDR3 DNA sequence: TGCGCCAGCAGCTTGCTGGGCAGGGACGGTGGCTACACCTTC. The V call is TRBV5-1, the J call TRBJ1-2; a possible D gene is TRBD1 (5 bases). V shed 1 base and J shed 7 bases, with 14 bases lying between them. The CDR3 extends over 14 amino acids. The germline CDR1 and CDR2 sequences are SGHRS and YFSETQ.

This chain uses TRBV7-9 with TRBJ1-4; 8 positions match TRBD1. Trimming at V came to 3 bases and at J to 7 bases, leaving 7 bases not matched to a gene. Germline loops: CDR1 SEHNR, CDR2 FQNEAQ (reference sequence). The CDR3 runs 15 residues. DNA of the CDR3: TGTGCCAGCAGCTTCCAGGACAGGGCCGGTGAAAAACTGTTTTTT. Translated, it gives CASSFQDRAGEKLFF.